This entry describes one T cell receptor beta chain. A few counts support this clonotype. It has no known antigen specificity. Per-base quality was not reported, and no clone a single base away is much larger than it. The sample belongs to a study of T cell repertoires in cytomegalovirus infection (dated by TCRdb to about 2019). General notes on the study: Donor HLA type was relevant to the analysis, because carriage of CMV infection together with the matching HLA type was indicated by public TCR beta signatures.

Trimming leaves V shorter by 3 bases and J shorter by 6 bases, with the junction holding 3 bases beyond the gene matches. The CDR3 covers 13 residues, taking in both the cysteine and the phenylalanine. Only the CDR3 region is kept as DNA, spanning 39 bases read in frame from base 1. For CDR1 and CDR2, the germline V gene lists SGHTA and FQGNSA. Sequencing took place on an Illumina HiSeq 1500. Using fastp trimming at Q25 and MiXCR clonotype assembly, TCRdb reanalyzed the public sequencing data and kept in-frame beta chains. For every CDR3 protein sequence, its rows merge into one entry that carries the most common genes and DNA. A total of roughly 320,000 distinct CDR3 sequences appear in this sample, around 9.5% of them only once. The leading ten clones occupy 3.5% to 4.5% of the sample. Results the study describes overall, beyond this receptor: In both this cohort and an independent cohort of 352 donors, the cumulative frequency of public TCR beta family members distinguished carriers of CMV infection plus the relevant HLA type. The ex vivo response was dominated by HLA-C-restricted CMV-specific TCR beta clonotypes, which also provided the single most frequent clonotype in two of eight donors.

Sequenced material: PBMCs. This chain joins TRBV7-2 to TRBJ2-7; 9 bases in the junction line up with TRBD1. This clonotype was obtained from a human donor in good health (CMV status not recorded). Some clones in this sample may be carry-over from other donors' samples. CDR3 protein: CASSLDRGGEQYF. The nucleotide sequence is TGTGCCAGCAGCTTGGACAGGGGAGGCGAGCAGTACTTC.